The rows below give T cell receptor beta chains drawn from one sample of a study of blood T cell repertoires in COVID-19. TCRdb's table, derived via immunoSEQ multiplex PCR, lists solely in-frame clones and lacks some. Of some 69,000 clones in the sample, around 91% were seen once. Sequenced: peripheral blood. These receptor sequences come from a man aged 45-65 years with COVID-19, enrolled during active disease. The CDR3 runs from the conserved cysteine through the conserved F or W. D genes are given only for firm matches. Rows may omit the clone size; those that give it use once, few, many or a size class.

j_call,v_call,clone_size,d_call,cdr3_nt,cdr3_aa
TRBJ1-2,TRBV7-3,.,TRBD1,TGTGCCAGCAGCCTAGGACAGGGGAAGAACTATGGCTACACCTTC,CASSLGQGKNYGYTF
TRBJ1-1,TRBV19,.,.,TGTGCCAGTAGTACCACAGTGGACACTGAAGCTTTCTTT,CASSTTVDTEAFF
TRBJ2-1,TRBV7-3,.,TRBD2,TGTGCCAGCAGCCTAGCGGGAGGGCCCTCCTACAATGAGCAGTTCTTC,CASSLAGGPSYNEQFF
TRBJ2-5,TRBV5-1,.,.,TGCGCCAGCAGCTTGATCCGGGTCCCTCAAGAGACCCAGTACTTC,CASSLIRVPQETQYF
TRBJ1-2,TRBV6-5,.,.,TGTGCCAGCAGTTACGGATCAAGGGGTTATGGCTACACCTTC,CASSYGSRGYGYTF
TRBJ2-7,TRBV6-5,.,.,TGTGCCAGCAGCCTCCTCGGGCAGGGGAGGGACGAGCAGTACTTC,CASSLLGQGRDEQYF
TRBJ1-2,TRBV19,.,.,TGTGCCAGTAGTAAAGACAGGCGCTATGGCTACACCTTC,CASSKDRRYGYTF
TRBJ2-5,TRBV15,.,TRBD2,TGTGCCACCAGCAGGCGAACTCTAGCGGCAGTACAGTACTTC,CATSRRTLAAVQYF
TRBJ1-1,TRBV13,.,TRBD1,TGTGCCAGCAGCGTACGACAGGGTACCACTGATGCTTTCTTT,CASSVRQGTTDAFF
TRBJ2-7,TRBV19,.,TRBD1,TGTGCCAGAGACAGGGCGCCTATTCGATGCGAGCAGTACTTC,CARDRAPIRCEQYF
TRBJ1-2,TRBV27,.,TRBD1,TGTGCCAGCAGTTCCTATACAGGGGGCGCTGGAGGAGGCTACACCTTC,CASSSYTGGAGGGYTF
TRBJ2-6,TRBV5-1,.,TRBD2,TGCGCCAGCAGCTTGGAGGGAGGGACTGGGGCCAACGTCCTGACTTTC,CASSLEGGTGANVLTF
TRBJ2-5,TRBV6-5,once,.,TGTGCCAGCAGTACTGGGCCAAGGGGTATAGAGACCCAGTACTTC,CASSTGPRGIETQYF
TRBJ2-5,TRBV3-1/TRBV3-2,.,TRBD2,TGTGCCAGCAGCCTCCCCTTTAGCGGGAGAGGAGAGACCCAGTACTTC,CASSLPFSGRGETQYF
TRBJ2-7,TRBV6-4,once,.,TGTGCCAGCAGTGATAGGGGCAGCTCCTACGAGCAGTACTTC,CASSDRGSSYEQYF
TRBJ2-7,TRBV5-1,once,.,TGCGCCAGCAGCCCTAGGGGGGGGGACCCCTACGAGCAGTACTTC,CASSPRGGDPYEQYF
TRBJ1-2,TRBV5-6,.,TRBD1,TGTGCCAGCAGCCTCATGGACAGGCCAACCTATAACTATGGCTACACCTTC,CASSLMDRPTYNYGYTF
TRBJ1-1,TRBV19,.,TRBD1,TGTGCCTCCCGAGGGGACAGGGGTGAAGCTTTCTTT,CASRGDRGEAFF
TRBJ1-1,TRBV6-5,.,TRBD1,TGTGCCAGCAGACGTTCGACAGGGGTGGGAACTGAAGCTTTCTTT,CASRRSTGVGTEAFF
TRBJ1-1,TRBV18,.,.,TGTGCCAGCTCCTCAGTGGAGTACACTGAAGCTTTCTTT,CASSSVEYTEAFF
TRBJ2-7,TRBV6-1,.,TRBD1,TGTGCCAGCAGTGAAATGTTGGACAGGGCGGTCTACGAGCAGTACTTC,CASSEMLDRAVYEQYF
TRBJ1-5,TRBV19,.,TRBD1,TGTGCCAGTAGTAAAACTGGGACAGTGTTACTCAATAGCAATCAGCCCCAGCATTTT,CASSKTGTVLLNSNQPQHF
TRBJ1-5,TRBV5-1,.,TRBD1,TGCGCCAGCAGCTTGGAAGGGGGCCTCAATCAGCCCCAGCATTTT,CASSLEGGLNQPQHF
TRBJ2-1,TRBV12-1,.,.,TGTGCCAGCAGCATCCTACTAGCGGGAGAAATTCGTAGTCTGGTCTTC,CASSILLAGEIRSLVF
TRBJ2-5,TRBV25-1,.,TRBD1,TGTGCCAGCGGGGTATTAGGGAGGACAGGGGGCGCTGAGACCCAGTACTTC,CASGVLGRTGGAETQYF
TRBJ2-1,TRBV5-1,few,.,TGCGCCAGCAGGGGATTACAGGGCCGCAATGAGCAGTTCTTC,CASRGLQGRNEQFF
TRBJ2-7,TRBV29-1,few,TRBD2,TGCAGCGTTGAGACAGGGCTAGCGGGACGCTACGAGCAGTACTTC,CSVETGLAGRYEQYF
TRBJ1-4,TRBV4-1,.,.,TGCGCCAGCAGAAGGGTGAGCGGCCAGGGGGAAAAACTGTTTTTT,CASRRVSGQGEKLFF
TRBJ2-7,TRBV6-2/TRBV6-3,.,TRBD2,TGTGCCAGCAGTTACCTAGAAGCGGGACCATTCTACGAGCAGTACTTC,CASSYLEAGPFYEQYF
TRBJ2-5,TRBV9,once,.,TGTGCCAGCAGCGTAGCTAGTCAGCAAGAGACCCAGTACTTC,CASSVASQQETQYF
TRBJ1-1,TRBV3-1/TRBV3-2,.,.,TGTGCCAGCAGCCAGAACCGGGGGGAAGCTTTCTTT,CASSQNRGEAFF
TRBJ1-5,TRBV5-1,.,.,TGCGCCAGCAGCTCCACTCAGGGTTCACAGCCCCAGCATTTT,CASSSTQGSQPQHF
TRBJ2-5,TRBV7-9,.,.,TGTGCCAGCCAGGGCCCGGAGACCCAGTACTTC,CASQGPETQYF
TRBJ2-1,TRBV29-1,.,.,TGCAGCGTTGAACACGGGAGTTCTGACAATGAGCAGTTCTTC,CSVEHGSSDNEQFF
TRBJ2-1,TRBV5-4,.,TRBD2,TGTGCCAGCAGCTTACCCGTCTCGGGACTAGTAGACAATGAGCAGTTCTTC,CASSLPVSGLVDNEQFF
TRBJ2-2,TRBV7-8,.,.,TGTGCCAGCAGCCAAACAGGGCCCGGGGAGCTGTTTTTT,CASSQTGPGELFF
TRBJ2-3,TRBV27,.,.,TGTGCCAGCAGTCCCGGGGTAGTCGTGCCTTTTAGCACAGATACGCAGTATTTT,CASSPGVVVPFSTDTQYF
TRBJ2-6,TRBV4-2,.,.,TGTGCCAGCAGCCAAGATTTTAACTCTGGGGCCAACGTCCTGACTTTC,CASSQDFNSGANVLTF
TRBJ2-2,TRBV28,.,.,TGTGCCAGCAGTCGACAAGGATCCGTCGGGGAGCTGTTTTTT,CASSRQGSVGELFF
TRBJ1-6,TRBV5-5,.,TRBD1,TGTGCCAGCAGCGGCATGGGACAGGACTATTCACCCCTCCACTTT,CASSGMGQDYSPLHF
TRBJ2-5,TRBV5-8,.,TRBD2,TGTGCCAGCAGCTCGGTCCGGCAAGCGGGACGTTGGGAGACCCAGTACTTC,CASSSVRQAGRWETQYF
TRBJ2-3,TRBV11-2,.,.,TGTGCCAGCAGCCCCGCTGGGAGGGGGGCCGCAGATACGCAGTATTTT,CASSPAGRGAADTQYF
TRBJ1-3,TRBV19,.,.,TGTGCCAGTAGTACCTCTGTTGACTTCCTCGGCTCTGGAAACACCATATATTTT,CASSTSVDFLGSGNTIYF
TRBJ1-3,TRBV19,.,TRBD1,TGTGCCAGTACGCCCCAGGGGGCCTCTGGAAACACCATATATTTT,CASTPQGASGNTIYF